The following is a TCR beta chain sequence with its context. Antigen unknown. It was through 5'RACE template switching that TCR cDNA was made, with a universal primer site and UMIs added. TCRdb re-called the 5' RACE reads through MiXCR, storing one row per CDR3 protein. Of roughly 340,000 distinct CDR3 sequences in the sample, approximately 9% were seen once. This specimen belongs to a study of T cells after yellow fever vaccination. Study overall: SMART-Seq v4 Ultra Low Input prepared the low-cell-number fractions.

The study, taken as a whole, reports: There was a possibility that FACS-sorted repertoires contained abundant clonotypes contaminating from the bulk population.

V gave up 0 bases and J gave up 0 bases, with 13 bases separating them. The CDR3 has 16 residues. Germline V gives CDR1 SGDLS, CDR2 YYNGEE. The gene calls are TRBV9 and TRBJ2-7; either TRBD1 or TRBD2 may fit D (5 bases each). The receptor was derived from a man between 18 and 35 years old who received the YFV17D yellow fever vaccine. This specimen consisted of PBMCs, obtained on the day of the first yellow fever vaccination. CDR3 sequence: CASSVVVGRYSYEQYF. The CDR3 DNA is TGTGCCAGCAGCGTAGTAGTGGGACGGTACTCCTACGAGCAGTACTTC. Looking up the rest from reference TRBV9 and TRBJ2-7 gives the full variable domain: DSGVTQTPKHLITATGQRVTLRCSPRSGDLSVYWYQQSLDQGLQFLIQYYNGEERAKGNILERFSAQQFPDLHSELNLSSLELGDSALYFCASSVVVGRYSYEQYFGPGTRLTVT.